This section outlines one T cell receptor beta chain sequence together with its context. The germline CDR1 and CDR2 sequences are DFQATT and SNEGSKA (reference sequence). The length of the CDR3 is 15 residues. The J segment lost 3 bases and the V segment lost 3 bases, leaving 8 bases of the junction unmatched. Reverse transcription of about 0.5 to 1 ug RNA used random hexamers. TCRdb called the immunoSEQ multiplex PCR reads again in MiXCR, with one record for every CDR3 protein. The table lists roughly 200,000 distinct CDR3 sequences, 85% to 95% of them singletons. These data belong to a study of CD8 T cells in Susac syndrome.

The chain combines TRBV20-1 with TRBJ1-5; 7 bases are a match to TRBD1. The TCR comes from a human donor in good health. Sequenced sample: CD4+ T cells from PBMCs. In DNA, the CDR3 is TGCAGTGCTAGGAAAACAGGGGCCGCCAATCAGCCCCAGCATTTT. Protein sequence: CSARKTGAANQPQHF.